The 9 T cell receptor beta chains presented below share a single source sample, sequenced in a study of OX40 agonist ivuxolimab in advanced cancers. The table came from immunoSEQ multiplex PCR; TCRdb's copy has only in-frame clones and leaves some out. The sample lists some 74,000 clones, around 87% occurring once. This specimen was CD4+ or CD8+ T cells sorted from blood, taken in a trial of the OX40 agonist ivuxolimab. The origin of the receptors is an adult with an advanced solid tumor such as melanoma, head and neck, liver or kidney cancer.

The rearrangement joins TRBV5-1 to TRBJ1-5; TRBD1 is a possible D gene (5 bases). Between the trimmed V and J ends, which lost 2 bases and 2 bases, there was a span of 11 bases. The germline CDR1 and CDR2 sequences are SGHRS and YFSETQ. CDR3 size: 15 residues. CDR3 loop: CASSFGAGGNQPQHF. CDR3 nucleotide sequence: TGCGCCAGCAGCTTTGGGGCGGGGGGCAATCAGCCCCAGCATTTT.

The rearrangement uses TRBV29-1 and TRBJ2-1, with D perhaps TRBD1 or TRBD2 (5 bases each). Germline-derived CDR1 and CDR2 are SQVTM and ANQGSEA. This CDR3 is built from 13 residues. The CDR3 here is CTFTTGRNNEQFF. The CDR3 coding sequence is TGCACCTTTACTACGGGGCGTAACAATGAGCAGTTCTTC.

This clone was counted a single time. J is TRBJ1-5 and V is TRBV7-2, with 7 positions matching TRBD1. The J segment lost 6 bases and the V segment lost 5 bases, leaving 13 bases of the junction unmatched. The length of the CDR3 is 16 residues. The V gene's germline CDR1 is SGHTA and CDR2 FQGNSA. DNA of the CDR3: TGTGCCAGCAGCATCTCCGGGACAGAGGCTTTTCAGCCCCAGCATTTT. Its protein product is CASSISGTEAFQPQHF.

J is TRBJ1-4 and V is TRBV6-9; 10 positions match TRBD1. V lost 4 bases and J lost 8; bases outside the gene matches: 4. The CDR3 is 14 residues long. Per germline, CDR1 MNHGY and CDR2 SVAAGI. For the CDR3, the DNA is TGTGCCAGCAGTTCAGACAGGGGGCTGGAAAAACTGTTTTTT. This translates into CASSSDRGLEKLFF.

The J gene is TRBJ2-6, the V gene TRBV7-3, with D possibly being TRBD1 or TRBD2 (6 bases each). Germline loops: CDR1 SGHTA, CDR2 FQGTGA. CDR3 length: 16 amino acids. Trimming removed 5 bases from V and 4 bases from J, with 15 bases in between. In DNA, the CDR3 is TGTGCCAGCAGCAAACAGGGAGGATGGGGGGCCAACGTCCTGACTTTC. Its protein product is CASSKQGGWGANVLTF. The full variable domain, rest sourced from reference TRBV7-3 and TRBJ2-6, is GAGVSQTPSNKVTEKGKYVELRCDPISGHTALYWYRQSLGQGPEFLIYFQGTGAADDSGLPNDRFFAVRPEGSVSTLKIQRTERGDSAVYLCASSKQGGWGANVLTFGAGSRLTVL.

The rearrangement joins TRBV30 to TRBJ1-4, with D perhaps TRBD1 (5 bases). CDR1 is GTSNPN, CDR2 SVGIG, per germline (reference sequence). The ends were cut back, 1 base at V and 8 bases at J, with 11 bases in the middle. The CDR3 has 13 amino acids. The CDR3 bases are TGTGCCTGGAGTGCGGGGAGGACAGAAAAACTGTTTTTT. This translates into CAWSAGRTEKLFF.

The CDR3 spells CASNPTTGSSYEQYF. CDR3 bases: TGTGCCAGCAATCCAACGACGGGGAGCTCCTACGAGCAGTACTTC. The V call is TRBV28, the J call TRBJ2-7, with D possibly being TRBD2 (5 bases). Trimming left V 7 bases short and J 0 bases short, with 16 bases between. The CDR3 sequence is 15 residues long. The germline V gene has CDR1 MDHEN and CDR2 SYDVKM.

The chain combines TRBV18 with TRBJ2-7, with a weak D call TRBD2 (6 bases). CDR3 length: 13 amino acids. V gave up 1 base and J gave up 5 bases, with 9 bases separating them. Germline lookup yields CDR1 KGHSH and CDR2 LQKENI. CDR3 coding DNA: TGTGCCAGCTCACCACGTAGGGAGGACGAGCAGTACTTC. This gives the protein CASSPRREDEQYF.

This chain uses TRBV27 with TRBJ2-6; the D gene is possibly TRBD2 (6 bases). CDR3 length: 18 residues. Trimming pared 4 bases from V and 0 bases from J, leaving 16 bases between. Germline V CDR1 and CDR2: MNHEY, SMNVEV (reference sequence). The CDR3 DNA reads as TGTGCCAGCAGTTCGCGGGACGCGTTCCCCTCTGGGGCCAACGTCCTGACTTTC. It yields the protein CASSSRDAFPSGANVLTF.